These 14 T cell receptor beta chains were sequenced from one sample in a study of cytomegalovirus exposure and HLA in healthy donors. PCR involved 60 Vbeta and 13 Jbeta primers. The table came from immunoSEQ multiplex PCR; TCRdb's copy has only in-frame clones and leaves some out. This sample's clone table lists 75,000 to 100,000 clones. The sequenced material came from PBMCs. The receptors originated from an older woman in good health and CMV-seronegative.

The chain carries TRBV10-3 and TRBJ2-3; the match to TRBD2 covers 7 bases. The CDR3 runs to 16 residues. The ends lost 9 bases at V and 0 bases at J; junction bases unmatched: 12. CDR1 is ENHRY and CDR2 is SYGVKD in the germline V gene. The CDR3 protein is CAIGIGTTISTDTQYF. DNA for the CDR3: TGTGCCATAGGAATTGGGACTACTATTAGCACAGATACGCAGTATTTT.

The rearrangement uses TRBV6-5 and TRBJ2-1; 9 bases match TRBD2. CDR1 is MNHEY and CDR2 is SVGAGI in the germline V gene. The CDR3 runs to 14 residues. The V and J ends lost 11 bases and 0 bases, in that order; junction bases with no gene match: 5. The CDR3 is CAYSGSSSYNEQFF. The CDR3 region has the DNA TGTGCCTATAGCGGGAGCAGCTCCTACAATGAGCAGTTCTTC.

The V gene is TRBV6-6, the J gene TRBJ1-5; possible D gene TRBD1, 5 bases. The CDR3 spans 16 residues. The germline V and J ends were trimmed by 4 bases and 4 bases, with 17 bases remaining between them. Germline assignment: CDR1 MNHNY and CDR2 SVGAGI (reference sequence). The chain's CDR3 is CASSLGARGGNQPQHF. In nucleotides, the CDR3 is TGTGCCAGCAGTTTAGGGGCTCGGGGGGGGAATCAGCCCCAGCATTTT.

The J gene is TRBJ2-1, the V gene TRBV7-9; 7 bases match TRBD2. Germline V gives CDR1 SEHNR, CDR2 FQNEAQ (reference sequence). The CDR3 sequence is 16 residues long. J gave up 0 bases and V 5 bases, and 7 bases lay outside the gene matches. The DNA of the CDR3 is TGTGCCAGCAGCCCACTAGCGTGGAGCTCCTACAATGAGCAGTTCTTC. Its translation: CASSPLAWSSYNEQFF.

The chain recombines TRBV29-1 with TRBJ1-2; 9 bases are a match to TRBD1. After removal of 7 bases from V and 5 bases from J, the junction contained 8 bases not matched to a gene. Per germline, CDR1 SQVTM and CDR2 ANQGSEA. CDR3 length: 13 amino acids. CDR3 in amino acids: CSAEVQGAYGYTF. CDR3 sequence (DNA): TGCAGCGCCGAGGTACAGGGGGCGTATGGCTACACCTTC.

The V and J genes are TRBV19 and TRBJ1-2, with D uncertain. CDR1 and CDR2 from the germline V gene are LNHDA and SQIVND (reference sequence). Trimming took 8 bases from V and 2 from J, leaving 18 bases between them. The CDR3 loop spans 15 amino acids. The CDR3 protein is CASRTGYGENYGYTF. The CDR3 DNA is TGTGCCAGTCGAACCGGATACGGGGAAAACTATGGCTACACCTTC.

This chain joins TRBV28 and TRBJ2-7, with 10 positions matching TRBD1. Germline loops: CDR1 MDHEN, CDR2 SYDVKM. The trim removed 7 bases at V and 2 bases at J, leaving 2 bases unmatched. The CDR3 runs 13 residues. CDR3 bases: TGTGCCAGCATCGGACAGGGGGCCTACGAGCAGTACTTC. Its translation is CASIGQGAYEQYF. The full variable domain, in which reference TRBV28 and TRBJ2-7 provide the parts outside the CDR3, is DVKVTQSSRYLVKRTGEKVFLECVQDMDHENMFWYRQDPGLGLRLIYFSYDVKMKEKGDIPEGYSVSREKKERFSLILESASTNQTSMYLCASIGQGAYEQYFGPGTRLTVT.

The chain combines TRBV5-1 with TRBJ1-4; possibly TRBD1 for D (5 bases). The length of the CDR3 is 15 residues. Germline V lookup: CDR1 SGHRS, CDR2 YFSETQ. Trimming shortened V by 4 bases and J by 0 bases, and 10 bases separated the two germline ends. Here the CDR3 DNA reads TGCGCCAGCAGCCCAATACAGGCAACTAATGAAAAACTGTTTTTT. As protein: CASSPIQATNEKLFF. Filled out from reference TRBV5-1 and TRBJ1-4, the complete variable domain reads KAGVTQTPRYLIKTRGQQVTLSCSPISGHRSVSWYQQTPGQGLQFLFEYFSETQRNKGNFPGRFSGRQFSNSRSEMNVSTLELGDSALYLCASSPIQATNEKLFFGSGTQLSVL.

This chain links TRBV28 with TRBJ1-4; 8 bases align to TRBD1. The CDR3 length is 16 residues. Germline lookup yields CDR1 MDHEN and CDR2 SYDVKM. After removal of 5 bases from V and 8 bases from J, the junction contained 13 bases not matched to a gene. The CDR3 DNA reads TGTGCCAGCAGTCCGTACGGACAGGGTACTCGGGAAAAACTGTTTTTT. Amino acids: CASSPYGQGTREKLFF.

V gene TRBV6-5 combines with J gene TRBJ1-2; tentative D call: TRBD1 (5 bases). This CDR3 spans 15 amino acids. Trimming cost V 5 bases and J 5 bases, with 18 bases left between them. The germline gives CDR1 MNHEY, CDR2 SVGAGI. The CDR3 DNA reads TGTGCCAGCAGTATCCTGACCTCGGGGGATTATGGCTACACCTTC. Amino acids: CASSILTSGDYGYTF.

This sequence joins TRBV7-2 and TRBJ1-4; D is uncertain. The length of the CDR3 is 18 residues. Germline V lookup: CDR1 SGHTA, CDR2 FQGNSA. V was shortened by 2 bases and J by 8 bases, with 24 bases between the two germline ends. As DNA, the CDR3 is TGTGCCAGCAGCTTACAAGGGTTGGCCTCACGCGGGCACGAAAAACTGTTTTTT. It is translated as CASSLQGLASRGHEKLFF.

The chain couples TRBV19 to TRBJ2-7; 8 positions agree with TRBD2. CDR3 length: 13 residues. The J segment lost 3 bases and the V segment lost 4 bases, leaving 2 bases of the junction unmatched. Germline V gives CDR1 LNHDA, CDR2 SQIVND (reference sequence). The CDR3 coding sequence is TGTGCCAGTAGTACCCGGGAGGGCTACGAGCAGTACTTC. This gives the protein CASSTREGYEQYF. The entire variable domain, with the rest obtained from reference TRBV19 and TRBJ2-7, is as follows: DGGITQSPKYLFRKEGQNVTLSCEQNLNHDAMYWYRQDPGQGLRLIYYSQIVNDFQKGDIAEGYSVSREKKESFPLTVTSAQKNPTAFYLCASSTREGYEQYFGPGTRLTVT.

The V and J genes are TRBV28 and TRBJ2-7; TRBD2 agrees at 7 bases. Germline V gives CDR1 MDHEN, CDR2 SYDVKM. This CDR3 contains 13 residues. J was trimmed by 2 bases and V by 8 bases; bases with no gene match: 6. The DNA for the CDR3 is TGTGCCAGCGATAGCGGGCTGACCTACGAGCAGTACTTC. Amino acid sequence: CASDSGLTYEQYF.

The rearrangement joins TRBV27 to TRBJ2-3, with D maybe TRBD1 (6 bases). The CDR3 contains 15 residues. Trimming took off 3 bases at V and 6 bases at J, with 16 bases between the two ends. Germline V lookup: CDR1 MNHEY, CDR2 SMNVEV (reference sequence). This CDR3 is CASSFQGGWSDTQYF. The CDR3 bases are TGTGCCAGCAGTTTCCAAGGGGGTTGGTCCGATACGCAGTATTTT.